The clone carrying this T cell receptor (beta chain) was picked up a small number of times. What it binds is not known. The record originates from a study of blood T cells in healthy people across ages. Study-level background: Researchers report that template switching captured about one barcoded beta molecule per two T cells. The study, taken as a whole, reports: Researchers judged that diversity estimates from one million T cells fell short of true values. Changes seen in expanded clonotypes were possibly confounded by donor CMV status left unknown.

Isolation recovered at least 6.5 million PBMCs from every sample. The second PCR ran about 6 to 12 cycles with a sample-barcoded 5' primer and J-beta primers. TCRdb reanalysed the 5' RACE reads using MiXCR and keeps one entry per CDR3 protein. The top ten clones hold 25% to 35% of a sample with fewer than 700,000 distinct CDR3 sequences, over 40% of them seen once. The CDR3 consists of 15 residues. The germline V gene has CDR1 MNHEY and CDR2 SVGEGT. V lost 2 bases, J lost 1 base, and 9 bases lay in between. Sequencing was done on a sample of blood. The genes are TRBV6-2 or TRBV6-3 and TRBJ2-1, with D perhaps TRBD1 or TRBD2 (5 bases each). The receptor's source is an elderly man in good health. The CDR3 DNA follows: TGTGCCAGCAGTTACGGGGGAGTTTCCTACAATGAGCAGTTCTTC. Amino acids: CASSYGGVSYNEQFF.